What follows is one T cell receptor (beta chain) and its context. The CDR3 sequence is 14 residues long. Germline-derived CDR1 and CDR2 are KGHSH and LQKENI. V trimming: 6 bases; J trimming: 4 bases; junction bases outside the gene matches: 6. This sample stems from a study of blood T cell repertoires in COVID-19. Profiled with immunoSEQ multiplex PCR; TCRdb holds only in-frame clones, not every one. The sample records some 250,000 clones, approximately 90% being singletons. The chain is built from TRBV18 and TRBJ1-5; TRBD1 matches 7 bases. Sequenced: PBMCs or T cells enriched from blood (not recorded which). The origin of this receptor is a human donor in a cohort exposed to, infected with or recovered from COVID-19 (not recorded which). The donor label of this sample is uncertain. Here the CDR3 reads CASSRGDSNQPQHF. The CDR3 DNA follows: TGTGCCAGCTCCCGAGGGGACAGTAATCAGCCCCAGCATTTT. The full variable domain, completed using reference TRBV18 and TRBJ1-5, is NAGVMQNPRHLVRRRGQEARLRCSPMKGHSHVYWYRQLPEEGLKFMVYLQKENIIDESGMPKERFSAEFPKEGPSILRIQQVVRGDSAAYFCASSRGDSNQPQHFGDGTRLSIL.